The source of this TCR beta chain is a study of cytomegalovirus exposure and HLA in healthy donors. Germline CDR1 and CDR2: MGHRA and YSYEKL. The CDR3 sequence is 17 residues long. The V gene end was trimmed by 1 base and the J gene end by 0 bases; junction bases not matched to a gene: 5. Primers for the PCR totalled 60 Vbeta and 13 Jbeta. Here immunoSEQ multiplex PCR was the method, and the copy in TCRdb shows in-frame clones only, minus some. The sample comprises about 76,000 clones, over 65% of which are singletons, and more than 15% rests with the top ten. The sequence was collected from a middle-aged woman in good health and CMV-seropositive. What was sequenced was PBMCs. The chain employs TRBV4-1 and TRBJ2-1, with 8 bases fitting TRBD1. The CDR3 DNA follows: TGCGCCAGCAGCCAAGGCCTAACAGGGGGCTCCTACAATGAGCAGTTCTTC. It encodes CASSQGLTGGSYNEQFF.